This entry lists 25 T cell receptor beta chains sequenced from one sample in a study of blood T cell repertoires in COVID-19 (dated by TCRdb to 2018 to 2021). Preparation of the library involved the immunoSEQ multiplex PCR assay. Sourced from immuneACCESS, this table was stored by TCRdb with only in-frame sequences that have V and J called. A share of the clones is absent; for the studies checked, an unresolved V gene accounts for under half, and the remainder has no known explanation. The sample table lists about 160,000 clones, 65% to 85% of them with a count of one. Approximately 10% of the sample comes from the top ten. The source material was peripheral blood. Receptors were obtained from a man aged 55 to 69 with active or convalescent COVID-19.

The chain uses TRBV2 and TRBJ1-2; 8 nucleotides match TRBD1. The CDR3 runs 14 residues. The J segment lost 3 bases and the V segment lost 4 bases, leaving 4 bases of the junction unmatched. Germline loops: CDR1 SNHLY, CDR2 FYNNEI. In DNA form, the CDR3 reads TGTGCCAGCAGTGGACCAGGGGGCGACTATGGCTACACCTTC. Its protein is CASSGPGGDYGYTF.

This chain links TRBV29-1 with TRBJ2-3; 8 nucleotides line up with TRBD2. Looked up from germline, CDR1 is SQVTM and CDR2 is ANQGSEA. The CDR3 has 15 amino acids. The V segment lost 7 bases and the J segment 0 bases; nucleotides outside the gene matches: 9. CDR3 amino acids: CSAPRASGSTDTQYF. The CDR3 DNA sequence: TGCAGCGCCCCTAGGGCTAGCGGGAGCACAGATACGCAGTATTTT.

This chain uses TRBV11-2 with TRBJ2-7; 8 bases are a match to TRBD1. Germline V CDR1 and CDR2: SGHAT, FQNNGV. This CDR3 is built from 15 residues. Trimming at V came to 6 bases and at J to 3 bases, leaving 10 bases not matched to a gene. The CDR3 sequence: CASSPLLGQDYEQYF. The CDR3 region has the DNA TGTGCCAGCAGTCCCCTCTTGGGACAGGACTACGAGCAGTACTTC.

The chain links TRBV6-1 to TRBJ1-2; TRBD1 aligns across 8 bases. Germline-derived CDR1 and CDR2 are MNHNS and SASEGT. J was trimmed by 4 bases and V by 4 bases; bases with no gene match: 14. This CDR3 has 17 amino acids. CDR3 protein: CASSGPPNRGEGYGYTF. The CDR3 DNA sequence: TGTGCCAGCAGTGGACCCCCAAACAGGGGGGAGGGCTATGGCTACACCTTC.

The chain couples TRBV5-8 to TRBJ2-1; 10 bases align to TRBD2. V shed 4 bases, J shed 9 bases, and the junction held 10 bases outside the gene matches. This CDR3 comprises 15 residues. CDR1 is SGHTS and CDR2 is YDEGEE in the germline V gene. The CDR3: CASSQEGLAAGEQFF. The CDR3 DNA is TGTGCCAGCAGCCAAGAAGGACTAGCGGCGGGTGAGCAGTTCTTC.

This clone was picked up a small number of times. The gene calls are TRBV5-1 and TRBJ2-7, with 7 bases that match TRBD2. V lost 3 bases to trimming and J lost 0 bases; unmatched junction nucleotides: 6. Germline V gene lookup returns CDR1 SGHRS and CDR2 YFSETQ. This CDR3 region has 15 residues. CDR3 sequence reads: CASSWGGTTSYEQYF. DNA for the CDR3: TGCGCCAGCAGCTGGGGGGGGACTACCTCCTACGAGCAGTACTTC.

Only one count was recorded for this clone. This chain joins TRBV9 and TRBJ2-3; 11 nucleotides match TRBD2. CDR1 and CDR2 (germline): SGDLS, YYNGEE. J was trimmed by 6 bases and V by 5 bases; bases with no gene match: 11. The CDR3 covers 16 residues. The CDR3 coding sequence is TGTGCCAGCAGGCCCCTAGCGGGGGGACTCGGGGATACGCAGTATTTT. Translation: CASRPLAGGLGDTQYF.

The chain employs TRBV1 and TRBJ1-2; TRBD1, the table's D call, lacks a check against the DNA. TRBV1 is a recognized pseudogene. The CDR3 contains 14 residues. This CDR3 reads CTRGQETINYGYTF. The CDR3 DNA follows: TGCACCAGGGGACAGGAGACCATTAACTATGGCTACACCTTC.

The chain combines TRBV27 with TRBJ2-2; a weak D match, TRBD2 (7 bases). The CDR3 has 17 residues. The V gene lost 7 bases and the J gene lost 4 bases, with 22 bases spanning the gap. Germline V gives CDR1 MNHEY, CDR2 SMNVEV (reference sequence). The CDR3 region has the DNA TGTGCCAGCAAAATTTTTCTCGGGGGGCAGGTCACCGGGGAGCTGTTTTTT. Protein sequence: CASKIFLGGQVTGELFF.

This clone was found many times. This chain links TRBV6-4 with TRBJ1-6; 7 bases match TRBD1. The CDR3 loop spans 14 amino acids. The V gene end was trimmed by 6 bases and the J gene end by 5 bases; junction bases not matched to a gene: 4. Germline CDR1 is MRHNA and CDR2 is SNTAGT. The CDR3 DNA is TGTGCCAGCAGAGGGACAGACCATAATTCACCCCTCCACTTT. Its translation: CASRGTDHNSPLHF.

The V gene is TRBV24-1, the J gene TRBJ2-3, with 9 bases aligning to TRBD2. V lost 5 bases to trimming and J lost 0 bases; unmatched junction nucleotides: 5. This CDR3 region has 16 residues. CDR1 is KGHDR and CDR2 is SFDVKD in the germline V gene. The CDR3 here is CATSGTSVTSTDTQYF. The DNA for the CDR3 is TGTGCCACCAGTGGGACTAGCGTCACTAGCACAGATACGCAGTATTTT.

The V call is TRBV3-1 (or the pseudogene TRBV3-2), the J call TRBJ1-5, with 7 bases aligning to TRBD1. This CDR3 is 14 amino acids long. Germline V gene lookup returns CDR1 LGHDT and CDR2 YNNKEL (reference sequence). The trim removed 4 bases at V and 8 bases at J, leaving 8 bases unmatched. CDR3 residues: CASSPSSTGEPQHF. CDR3 nucleotide sequence: TGTGCCAGCAGCCCGAGTTCCACAGGGGAGCCCCAGCATTTT.

This clone has just a few counts. The chain has TRBV6-5 and TRBJ1-2; 7 nucleotides match TRBD1. V was pared by 8 bases and J by 3 bases, with 9 bases of the junction left unmatched. Germline CDR1 is MNHEY and CDR2 is SVGAGI. The CDR3 runs 14 residues. The CDR3: CASRSNRGDYGYTF. Here the CDR3 DNA reads TGTGCCAGCCGTAGCAACAGGGGTGACTATGGCTACACCTTC.

The V call is TRBV11-2, the J call TRBJ1-3, with D unresolved. Looked up from germline, CDR1 is SGHAT and CDR2 is FQNNGV. This CDR3 is built from 13 residues. V lost 4 bases and J lost 2, with 6 bases in between. CDR3 sequence: CASSSSPGNTIYF. CDR3 DNA sequence: TGTGCCAGCAGCTCCTCCCCTGGAAACACCATATATTTT.

This clone was counted only a few times. The chain recombines TRBV19 with TRBJ1-5, with TRBD1 matching 7 bases. V shed 0 bases and J 5 bases; nucleotides not matched to a gene: 10. This CDR3 spans 17 amino acids. In germline, CDR1 is LNHDA, CDR2 SQIVND (reference sequence). The CDR3 spells CASSIDRGQLRYQPQHF. In DNA form, the CDR3 reads TGTGCCAGTAGTATAGATCGGGGACAGCTGAGGTATCAGCCCCAGCATTTT.

CDR3 residues: CASSLGQDTGELFF. The CDR3 nucleotides are TGTGCCAGCAGCTTGGGTCAGGACACCGGGGAGCTGTTTTTT. The chain joins TRBV5-6 to TRBJ2-2; D not resolved. The CDR3 runs 14 residues. V lost 0 bases to trimming and J lost 3 bases, with 6 bases between them. From germline, CDR1 is SGHDT and CDR2 YYEEEE.

This clone was detected a few times. The chain carries TRBV7-6 and TRBJ2-7, with 7 bases fitting TRBD1. The CDR3 extends over 16 amino acids. Looked up from germline, CDR1 is SGHVS and CDR2 is FNYEAQ. With 5 bases clipped from V and 2 bases from J, the junction kept 12 bases outside the gene matches. The CDR3 here is CASSLTAGTVTYEQYF. The CDR3 nucleotides read TGTGCCAGCAGCCTGACTGCCGGGACAGTCACCTACGAGCAGTACTTC.

V and J are TRBV11-2 and TRBJ2-7, with no clear D. V lost 5 bases and J 1 base, leaving 3 bases between the germline ends. This CDR3 has 11 residues. Germline values: CDR1 SGHAT, CDR2 FQNNGV. The DNA for the CDR3 is TGTGCCAGCAGCCCTTCCTACGAGCAGTACTTC. Encoded protein: CASSPSYEQYF.

V usage is TRBV15 and J usage is TRBJ2-7, with TRBD2 matching 7 bases. J was trimmed by 3 bases and V by 3 bases; bases with no gene match: 5. The CDR3 length is 14 residues. CDR1 is LNHNV, CDR2 YYDKDF, per germline (reference sequence). As DNA, the CDR3 is TGTGCCACCAGCAGGGGGGGAGGGGTCTACGAGCAGTACTTC. Translation gives CATSRGGGVYEQYF.

This clone was seen only once. V is TRBV24-1 and J is TRBJ2-4, with 7 bases aligning to TRBD2. The CDR3 is 14 amino acids. V lost 3 bases and J lost 3; bases outside the gene matches: 1. The germline V gene encodes CDR1 KGHDR and CDR2 SFDVKD. Here the CDR3 reads CATSDRGVKNIQYF. Written as DNA, the CDR3 is TGTGCCACCAGTGATCGGGGGGTCAAAAACATTCAGTACTTC.

V usage is TRBV4-1 and J usage is TRBJ2-1, with 10 bases that match TRBD1. The ends lost 4 bases at V and 2 bases at J; junction bases unmatched: 11. CDR1 is MGHRA and CDR2 is YSYEKL in the germline V gene. This CDR3 spans 18 amino acids. CDR3 DNA sequence: TGCGCCAGCAGCCCTAGTCCCGGGACAGGGGTACCCTACAATGAGCAGTTCTTC. This gives the protein CASSPSPGTGVPYNEQFF.

This clone was observed a single time. The rearrangement uses TRBV6-1 and TRBJ1-5; TRBD1 matches 10 bases. J gave up 6 bases and V 2 bases, and 7 bases lay outside the gene matches. The length of the CDR3 is 16 residues. The germline V gene has CDR1 MNHNS and CDR2 SASEGT. Here the CDR3 DNA reads TGTGCCAGCAGTGAATCCGACAGGGGGCTCGGTCAGCCCCAGCATTTT. Protein product: CASSESDRGLGQPQHF.

This chain uses TRBV12-5 with TRBJ2-1; 14 nucleotides match TRBD2. Germline loops: CDR1 LGHNT, CDR2 FRNRAP. With V trimmed by 5 bases and J by 8 bases, 8 bases remained unmatched. The CDR3 sequence is 16 residues long. The CDR3 region is CASGGSTGLAGDEQFF. DNA for the CDR3: TGTGCTAGTGGTGGCTCCACGGGACTAGCGGGAGATGAGCAGTTCTTC.

The chain combines TRBV7-9 with TRBJ1-6, with 7 bases fitting TRBD1. J was trimmed by 5 bases and V by 4 bases; bases with no gene match: 14. Germline V gene sequence: CDR1 SEHNR, CDR2 FQNEAQ (reference sequence). This CDR3 is 18 amino acids long. The CDR3 loop is CASSWGVRQGVNNSPLHF. The CDR3 bases are TGTGCCAGCAGCTGGGGGGTCCGACAGGGCGTTAATAATTCACCCCTCCACTTT. The full variable domain, completed using reference TRBV7-9 and TRBJ1-6, is DTGVSQNPRHKITKRGQNVTFRCDPISEHNRLYWYRQTLGQGPEFLTYFQNEAQLEKSRLLSDRFSAERPKGSFSTLEIQRTEQGDSAMYLCASSWGVRQGVNNSPLHFGNGTRLTVT.

The gene calls are TRBV4-1 and TRBJ2-3; D unresolved. CDR1 is MGHRA and CDR2 is YSYEKL in the germline V gene. V was shortened by 0 bases and J by 1 base, with 8 bases between the two germline ends. The CDR3 consists of 15 residues. The CDR3 loop is CASSQDSPGTDTQYF. As DNA, the CDR3 is TGCGCCAGCAGCCAAGATTCTCCGGGCACAGATACGCAGTATTTT.